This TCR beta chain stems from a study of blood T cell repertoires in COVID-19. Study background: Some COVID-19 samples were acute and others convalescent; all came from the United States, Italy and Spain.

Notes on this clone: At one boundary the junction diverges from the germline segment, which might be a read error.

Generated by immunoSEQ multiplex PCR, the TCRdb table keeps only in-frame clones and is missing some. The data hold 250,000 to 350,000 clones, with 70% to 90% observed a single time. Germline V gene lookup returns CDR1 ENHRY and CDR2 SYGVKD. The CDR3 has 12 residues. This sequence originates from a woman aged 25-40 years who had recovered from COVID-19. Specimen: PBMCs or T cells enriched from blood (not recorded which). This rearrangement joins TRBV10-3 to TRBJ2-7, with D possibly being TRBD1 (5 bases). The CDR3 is CAISPVRTSMDF. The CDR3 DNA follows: TGTGCCATCAGCCCCGTCAGGACATCAATGGACTTC.